Listed below are T cell receptor beta chains from one sample, sequenced in a study of blood T cell repertoires in COVID-19. This table comes from immunoSEQ multiplex PCR, and its TCRdb copy is limited to in-frame clones, with some not included. The profile covers 130,000 to 150,000 clones, with 85% to 90% appearing a single time and 3.5% to 5.5% taken by the ten largest. The specimen sequenced was peripheral blood. All receptors derive from a woman aged 40-49 years with acute or convalescent COVID-19. The CDR3 runs from the conserved cysteine through the conserved F or W. The D gene is left open where the match is weak. Some rows mark clone size as missing; the rest say once, few, many or name a class of expanded clone.

TGCGCCAGCAGCCAAGATCTCAGGACTGAAGCTTTCTTT,CASSQDLRTEAFF,-,TRBV4-3,-,TRBJ1-1
TGTGCCAGCTCCGGACTAGCCCACAATGAGCAGTTCTTC,CASSGLAHNEQFF,-,TRBV18,TRBD2,TRBJ2-1
TGTGCCAGCAGCCCCCAGGGGATAGAGACCCAGTACTTC,CASSPQGIETQYF,-,TRBV11-2,-,TRBJ2-5
TGTGCCTGGAGTGTATTTTCAAGCGGGGGCTACAATGAGCAGTTCTTC,CAWSVFSSGGYNEQFF,once,TRBV30,TRBD2,TRBJ2-1
TGTGCCAGCCTCCCTTCTACAGGGAACTATGGCTACACCTTC,CASLPSTGNYGYTF,-,TRBV5-4,-,TRBJ1-2
TGTGCCAGCAGATTCCCGGGACAGGGTTCGGAGACCCAGTACTTC,CASRFPGQGSETQYF,-,TRBV6-5,TRBD1,TRBJ2-5
TGTGCCAGCAGACAGACAGGGTCGGATGGCTACACCTTC,CASRQTGSDGYTF,-,TRBV5-5,TRBD1,TRBJ1-2
TGTGCCAGCAGTCTCCTAGGGGGACAGGGGGCGCCGGAAGCTTTCTTT,CASSLLGGQGAPEAFF,-,TRBV27,TRBD1,TRBJ1-1
TGCAGCGTTGAACCCACTAGCGGGAGTTACAATGAGCAGTTCTTC,CSVEPTSGSYNEQFF,-,TRBV29-1,TRBD2,TRBJ2-1
TGTGCCAGCAGCCCAAGAGGGGACTACAGGTTAGCTAACTATGGCTACACCTTC,CASSPRGDYRLANYGYTF,-,TRBV14,-,TRBJ1-2
TGCGCCAGCAGCCAAGAGAGAGCGACTGTCGGATACAATGAGCAGTTCTTC,CASSQERATVGYNEQFF,-,TRBV4-3,-,TRBJ2-1
TGTGCCTGGAGTTCTTTCACTGAAGCTTTCTTT,CAWSSFTEAFF,-,TRBV30,-,TRBJ1-1
TGTGCCAGCAGCTTCACGGGACTAGCTTACAATGAGCAGTTCTTC,CASSFTGLAYNEQFF,-,TRBV11-2,TRBD2,TRBJ2-1
TGTGCCAGCAGCTTGTCGTTTGTGGCAGTCTTCAACAATCAGCCCCAGCATTTT,CASSLSFVAVFNNQPQHF,-,TRBV5-8,-,TRBJ1-5
TGTGCCAGCAGTTTTTGGACAGGGACGAACACTGAAGCTTTCTTT,CASSFWTGTNTEAFF,-,TRBV27,TRBD1,TRBJ1-1
TGTGCCAGCAGTGACTCCGGACAGAGACTCAATGAGCAGTTCTTC,CASSDSGQRLNEQFF,few,TRBV6-4,-,TRBJ2-1
TGTGCCAGCAGCCGGGGGGGCCGTCAAGATACGCAGTATTTT,CASSRGGRQDTQYF,-,TRBV6-2/TRBV6-3,TRBD2,TRBJ2-3
TGCAGCGTTGAAGACCCCAGTTGGGACAGAGACACCGGGGAGCTGTTTTTT,CSVEDPSWDRDTGELFF,-,TRBV29-1,TRBD1,TRBJ2-2
TGTGCCAGCAGCCACCGGGACAGGGTGCGTAACGTCCTCGAAGCTTTCTTT,CASSHRDRVRNVLEAFF,-,TRBV28,TRBD1,TRBJ1-1
TGTGCCAGCAGCTTAGTAGGGGGTGGGAACACTGAAGCTTTCTTT,CASSLVGGGNTEAFF,-,TRBV7-9,-,TRBJ1-1
TGTGCCAGCAGTTACACCGGACAGGGGATTTTCTCTGAAGCTTTCTTT,CASSYTGQGIFSEAFF,-,TRBV6-5,TRBD1,TRBJ1-1
TGTGCCAGCAGCTTGGCGGACAGGGAGGATCAGCCCCAGCATTTT,CASSLADREDQPQHF,-,TRBV5-6,TRBD1,TRBJ1-5
TGTGCCATCAGCCCGACAGGGGCCAATGGCTACACCTTC,CAISPTGANGYTF,-,TRBV10-3,TRBD1,TRBJ1-2
TGTGCCACCAGTGATACTCGCGGGAGTAACTATGAGCAGTTCTTC,CATSDTRGSNYEQFF,-,TRBV24-1,TRBD2,TRBJ2-1
TGTGCCAGCAGCTTAGTCGCGCGGAGCTCCTACAATGAGCAGTTCTTC,CASSLVARSSYNEQFF,-,TRBV11-2,-,TRBJ2-1
TGTGCCAGCTCACCATCGGACTTAGGCTCTGGAAACACCATATATTTT,CASSPSDLGSGNTIYF,-,TRBV18,-,TRBJ1-3
TGTGCCAGCAGCGTTAACAGGGTCTCGGGCACAGATACGCAGTATTTT,CASSVNRVSGTDTQYF,-,TRBV9,-,TRBJ2-3
TGTGCCAGCAGCAGAGCGGGAGGCCCCCCCTACAATGAGCAGTTCTTC,CASSRAGGPPYNEQFF,once,TRBV7-3,TRBD2,TRBJ2-1
TGTGCCAGCTCATCCAACTCGCGCAACACTGAAGCTTTCTTT,CASSSNSRNTEAFF,-,TRBV18,-,TRBJ1-1
TGTGCCGCACGCCCCGGGGGAACCTACAATGAGCAGTTCTTC,CAARPGGTYNEQFF,-,TRBV19,-,TRBJ2-1
TGTGCCAGCAGCTCGGGGGACAGGGGACCCTACGAGCAGTACTTC,CASSSGDRGPYEQYF,-,TRBV7-9,TRBD1,TRBJ2-7
TGTGCCAGCAGCTCCCAGGGGAACACTGAAGCTTTCTTT,CASSSQGNTEAFF,-,TRBV7-3,-,TRBJ1-1
TGTGCCAGCGACGTCGGGGTTGCCGGGGAGCTGTTTTTT,CASDVGVAGELFF,-,TRBV19,-,TRBJ2-2